The next 5 T cell receptor beta chains were all read from a single sample in a study of cytomegalovirus exposure and HLA in healthy donors. The PCR employed 60 Vbeta primers together with 13 Jbeta primers. The protocol was immunoSEQ multiplex PCR, while the TCRdb copy is restricted to in-frame clones and leaves out a portion. This sample has some 210,000 clones, with about 78% found just once. Sequencing used PBMCs. These receptor sequences come from a male donor in good health and CMV-seronegative.

The chain has TRBV19 and TRBJ2-3, with 12 nucleotides matching TRBD2. V trimming: 4 bases; J trimming: 9 bases; junction bases outside the gene matches: 8. Germline CDR1 and CDR2: LNHDA and SQIVND (reference sequence). This CDR3 spans 15 amino acids. The CDR3 DNA is TGTGCCAGTAGTAGCCTAGCGGGAGGGCCCGGGACGCAGTATTTT. Its protein product is CASSSLAGGPGTQYF.

V usage is TRBV28 and J usage is TRBJ2-3; 10 bases line up with TRBD2. V was clipped by 5 bases and J by 1 base; unmatched bases: 12. Germline lookup yields CDR1 MDHEN and CDR2 SYDVKM. The CDR3 loop spans 18 amino acids. This chain's CDR3 is CASSLAGARAGRTDTQYF. DNA of the CDR3: TGTGCCAGCAGTCTAGCGGGAGCCCGGGCGGGGCGCACAGATACGCAGTATTTT. Supplemented by reference TRBV28 and TRBJ2-3, the full variable domain reads DVKVTQSSRYLVKRTGEKVFLECVQDMDHENMFWYRQDPGLGLRLIYFSYDVKMKEKGDIPEGYSVSREKKERFSLILESASTNQTSMYLCASSLAGARAGRTDTQYFGPGTRLTVL.

This sequence joins TRBV6-4 and TRBJ2-3, with D perhaps matching TRBD2 (5 bases). The CDR3 extends over 16 amino acids. CDR1 MRHNA and CDR2 SNTAGT come from the germline V gene. The ends were cut back, 5 bases at V and 2 bases at J, with 17 bases in the middle. CDR3 region: CASSYRTGTYTDTQYF. The CDR3, as DNA: TGTGCCAGCAGTTACCGGACGGGAACTTACACAGATACGCAGTATTTT.

This clone was observed once. The rearrangement links TRBV19 to TRBJ2-5; a possible D gene is TRBD1 (6 bases). V dropped 3 bases and J dropped 2 bases, with 13 bases sitting between them. From germline, CDR1 is LNHDA and CDR2 SQIVND (reference sequence). The CDR3 sequence is 15 residues long. The CDR3 region is CASSMAPTGQETQYF. The DNA for the CDR3 is TGTGCCAGTAGTATGGCTCCGACAGGACAAGAGACCCAGTACTTC. Using reference TRBV19 and TRBJ2-5 for the parts outside the CDR3, the full variable domain is DGGITQSPKYLFRKEGQNVTLSCEQNLNHDAMYWYRQDPGQGLRLIYYSQIVNDFQKGDIAEGYSVSREKKESFPLTVTSAQKNPTAFYLCASSMAPTGQETQYFGPGTRLLVL.

This chain connects TRBV2 to TRBJ1-4; TRBD1 matches 9 bases. V shed 10 bases and J 7 bases; nucleotides not matched to a gene: 7. Germline-derived CDR1 and CDR2 are SNHLY and FYNNEI. This CDR3 region has 13 residues. CDR3 DNA sequence: TGTGCCACCCGGGACAGGGCGGGTGAAAAACTGTTTTTT. Amino acids: CATRDRAGEKLFF.